One sample yielded the 25 T cell receptor beta chains listed below, sequenced in a study of CD8 T cells in Susac syndrome. cDNA came from approximately 0.5 to 1 ug RNA primed by random hexamers. In TCRdb, the immunoSEQ multiplex PCR reads were re-called with MiXCR into one record per CDR3 protein. The profile shows more than 150,000 distinct CDR3 sequences, approximately 95% of them singletons. Input material: CD8+ T cells from PBMCs. All receptors derive from a human donor with Susac syndrome.

The DNA for the CDR3 is TGCGCCAGCAGTTCGGGGAGGGGGGGCAATGAGCAGTTCTTC. As protein: CASSSGRGGNEQFF. The V and J genes are TRBV10-1 and TRBJ2-1, with D perhaps TRBD2 (7 bases). The CDR3 is 14 amino acids. V lost 5 bases to trimming and J lost 6 bases, with 14 bases between them. Germline V lookup: CDR1 WNHNN, CDR2 SYGVQD (reference sequence).

V usage is TRBV2 and J usage is TRBJ2-1; no reliable D call. In germline, CDR1 is SNHLY, CDR2 FYNNEI. This CDR3 region has 14 residues. Trimming shortened V by 3 bases and J by 11 bases, and 17 bases separated the two germline ends. The CDR3 DNA follows: TGTGCCAGCAGTGATACCGGGCCCTCGGGTCAGCAGTTCTTC. Its protein is CASSDTGPSGQQFF.

The chain links TRBV11-2 to TRBJ2-1; 11 bases match TRBD1. The CDR3 runs to 16 residues. Germline trimming cut 5 bases from V and 7 bases from J; bases unmatched to any gene: 10. Germline V gene data show CDR1 as SGHAT and CDR2 as FQNNGV. Here the CDR3 reads CASSPLGGTGGNEQFF. CDR3 coding DNA: TGTGCCAGCAGCCCACTAGGAGGGACAGGGGGTAATGAGCAGTTCTTC.

This chain joins TRBV9 and TRBJ1-3; unclear D gene. The CDR3 contains 15 residues. CDR1 is SGDLS and CDR2 is YYNGEE in the germline V gene. V lost 2 bases and J lost 0, with 9 bases in between. The CDR3 is CASSVSSNSGNTIYF. Written as DNA, the CDR3 is TGTGCCAGCAGCGTCTCCAGTAACTCTGGAAACACCATATATTTT.

The V gene is TRBV23-1, the J gene TRBJ2-3, with D perhaps TRBD1 (6 bases). TRBV23-1 is filed as an ORF, its function uncertain. Deletions cut 10 bases from V and 1 base from J, with 15 bases between. This CDR3 is built from 14 residues. CDR3 DNA sequence: TGCGCCAACCCACCCGGACAGCGCACAGATACGCAGTATTTT. This sequence encodes CANPPGQRTDTQYF.

The chain is built from TRBV5-6 and TRBJ2-1; possibly TRBD1 for D (5 bases). The CDR3 has 13 residues. The germline V gene encodes CDR1 SGHDT and CDR2 YYEEEE. Trimming stripped 4 bases from V and 10 bases from J, with 15 bases between. CDR3 nucleotides: TGTGCCAGCAGCGATTACAGGTCTAGGGAGCAGTTCTTC. Its translation: CASSDYRSREQFF.

In this sample, this clonotype turned up once. V usage is TRBV7-3 and J usage is TRBJ2-1; D call uncertain. Germline loops: CDR1 SGHTA, CDR2 FQGTGA. This CDR3 has 15 residues. Trimming took 1 base from V and 1 from J, leaving 8 bases between them. The DNA of the CDR3 is TGTGCCAGCAGCTTAAACGGTGTTTCCTACAATGAGCAGTTCTTC. Translating gives CASSLNGVSYNEQFF.

The chain links TRBV4-2 to TRBJ2-2, with D unclear. Trimming shortened V by 4 bases and J by 2 bases, and 8 bases separated the two germline ends. The length of the CDR3 is 14 residues. Per germline, CDR1 LGHNA and CDR2 YNFKEQ. CDR3 region: CASSLAVNTGELFF. Here the CDR3 DNA reads TGTGCCAGCAGCCTAGCAGTAAACACCGGGGAGCTGTTTTTT.

The chain combines TRBV3-1 with TRBJ2-1; 8 nucleotides align to TRBD1. The J segment lost 4 bases and the V segment lost 1 base, leaving 3 bases of the junction unmatched. The length of the CDR3 is 15 residues. Per germline, CDR1 LGHDT and CDR2 YNNKEL (reference sequence). The CDR3 DNA follows: TGTGCCAGCAGCCAAGGGGACAGGAGGTACAATGAGCAGTTCTTC. This codes for CASSQGDRRYNEQFF.

The chain employs TRBV6-5 and TRBJ2-7; D possibly corresponds to TRBD2 (5 bases). The CDR3 sequence is 15 residues long. Per the germline V gene, CDR1 is MNHEY and CDR2 is SVGAGI. The V and J ends lost 0 bases and 6 bases respectively, with 15 bases between them. In DNA, the CDR3 is TGTGCCAGCAGTTACTCGTTGGGCTGGGCGGGCGAGCAGTACTTC. Translated, it gives CASSYSLGWAGEQYF.

V and J are TRBV12-3 or TRBV12-4 and TRBJ2-5; TRBD1 aligns across 10 bases. The junction had 8 bases not matched to a gene; V was cut back by 4 bases and J by 6 bases. This CDR3 contains 15 residues. The CDR3 nucleotides read TGTGCCAGCAGTTCAATAGGGACAGGGGACAAGACCCAGTACTTC. It codes for CASSSIGTGDKTQYF.

The CDR3 DNA reads TGTGCCACCAGCAGAGGGGGACGGGGAGAGTACCAAGAGACCCAGTACTTC. It yields the protein CATSRGGRGEYQETQYF. The rearrangement links TRBV15 to TRBJ2-5, with D tentatively TRBD1 or TRBD2 (5 bases each). Germline V CDR1 and CDR2: LNHNV, YYDKDF (reference sequence). This CDR3 has 17 residues. Trimming stripped 1 base from V and 0 bases from J, with 15 bases between. The full variable domain, in which reference TRBV15 and TRBJ2-5 provide the parts outside the CDR3, is DAMVIQNPRYQVTQFGKPVTLSCSQTLNHNVMYWYQQKSSQAPKLLFHYYDKDFNNEADTPDNFQSRRPNTSFCFLDIRSPGLGDTAMYLCATSRGGRGEYQETQYFGPGTRLLVL.

The rearrangement links TRBV5-5 to TRBJ2-3; 7 positions match TRBD1. The V gene's germline CDR1 is SGHKS and CDR2 YYEKEE (reference sequence). V lost 0 bases and J lost 4; bases outside the gene matches: 8. CDR3 size: 16 residues. CDR3 amino acids: CASSLGWTGGADTQYF. The CDR3 DNA follows: TGTGCCAGCAGCTTGGGATGGACAGGAGGTGCAGATACGCAGTATTTT.

The V call is TRBV5-1, the J call TRBJ1-1; no firm D call. The CDR3 runs 13 residues. Germline CDR1 reads SGHRS; CDR2 reads YFSETQ. Between the trimmed V and J ends, which lost 0 bases and 5 bases, there was a span of 8 bases. The CDR3 spells CASSLERGTEAFF. The CDR3, as DNA: TGCGCCAGCAGCTTGGAGAGAGGGACTGAAGCTTTCTTT.

J is TRBJ2-5 and V is TRBV27; no definite D call. Germline CDR1 reads MNHEY; CDR2 reads SMNVEV (reference sequence). CDR3 length: 13 amino acids. Trimming took off 6 bases at V and 5 bases at J, with 13 bases between the two ends. CDR3 residues: CASSPSVEETQYF. DNA of the CDR3: TGTGCCAGCAGCCCCTCGGTAGAGGAGACCCAGTACTTC.

The gene calls are TRBV5-1 and TRBJ2-2; D possibly corresponds to TRBD2 (6 bases). The CDR3 length is 15 residues. Between the trimmed V and J ends, which lost 3 bases and 3 bases, there was a span of 12 bases. Germline-derived CDR1 and CDR2 are SGHRS and YFSETQ. In nucleotides, the CDR3 is TGCGCCAGCAGCTGGGACTCCCCGGACACCGGGGAGCTGTTTTTT. Amino acid sequence: CASSWDSPDTGELFF.

V is TRBV30 and J is TRBJ2-7, with TRBD2 matching over 10 bases. CDR1 is GTSNPN and CDR2 is SVGIG in the germline V gene (reference sequence). Germline trimming cut 0 bases from V and 7 bases from J; bases unmatched to any gene: 9. The CDR3 length is 15 residues. CDR3 sequence: CAWSVRTSGVREQYF. In nucleotides, the CDR3 is TGTGCCTGGAGTGTACGAACTAGCGGGGTGAGAGAGCAGTACTTC.

The chain has TRBV6-2 or TRBV6-3 and TRBJ2-2, with D maybe TRBD2 (6 bases). CDR3 length: 14 amino acids. V lost 0 bases and J lost 9, with 11 bases in between. Germline CDR1 reads MNHEY; CDR2 reads SVGEGT. This CDR3 is CASSYSGGPRELFF. The CDR3 region has the DNA TGTGCCAGCAGTTACTCCGGGGGTCCCAGGGAGCTGTTTTTT.

This clonotype was seen only once. The chain couples TRBV29-1 to TRBJ2-3, with TRBD2 identical over 8 bases. From germline, CDR1 is SQVTM and CDR2 ANQGSEA. V lost 3 bases to trimming and J lost 2 bases; unmatched junction nucleotides: 4. The CDR3 has 14 amino acids. CDR3 sequence (DNA): TGCAGCGTTGAGAGCGGGAGAGACACAGATACGCAGTATTTT. This gives the protein CSVESGRDTDTQYF.

The rearrangement links TRBV5-1 to TRBJ2-7; 8 bases align to TRBD2. Germline V gene data show CDR1 as SGHRS and CDR2 as YFSETQ. V shed 0 bases, J shed 6 bases, and the junction held 8 bases outside the gene matches. The CDR3 consists of 15 residues. Here the CDR3 reads CASSLVGLVVREQYF. The CDR3 DNA is TGCGCCAGCAGCTTGGTGGGACTAGTCGTGCGCGAGCAGTACTTC.

V usage is TRBV7-3 and J usage is TRBJ1-1, with 8 bases aligning to TRBD1. This CDR3 region has 13 residues. With V trimmed by 8 bases and J by 1 base, 3 bases remained unmatched. Germline assignment: CDR1 SGHTA and CDR2 FQGTGA. CDR3 DNA: TGTGCCAGCGGACAGGGACCGAACACTGAAGCTTTCTTT. Translated, it gives CASGQGPNTEAFF.

This chain joins TRBV19 and TRBJ2-1, with 8 bases that match TRBD1. V was pared by 8 bases and J by 12 bases, with 9 bases of the junction left unmatched. Germline V CDR1 and CDR2: LNHDA, SQIVND (reference sequence). This CDR3 is built from 12 residues. The CDR3 loop is CASSQGAHWQFF. DNA of the CDR3: TGTGCCAGTTCCCAGGGGGCGCACTGGCAGTTCTTC. Drawing the rest from reference TRBV19 and TRBJ2-1, the complete variable domain is DGGITQSPKYLFRKEGQNVTLSCEQNLNHDAMYWYRQDPGQGLRLIYYSQIVNDFQKGDIAEGYSVSREKKESFPLTVTSAQKNPTAFYLCASSQGAHWQFFGPGTRLTVL.

This clonotype occurred once. In nucleotides, the CDR3 is TGCAGCGTTGCAGGACCCACCGGGGAGCTGTTTTTT. This gives the protein CSVAGPTGELFF. This chain links TRBV29-1 with TRBJ2-2, with D uncertain. CDR3 size: 12 residues. Trimming stripped 4 bases from V and 4 bases from J, with 7 bases between. Germline loops: CDR1 SQVTM, CDR2 ANQGSEA.

This clonotype appeared a few times. The chain couples TRBV4-2 to TRBJ2-1; possible D gene TRBD2, 6 bases. The germline V and J ends were trimmed by 0 bases and 4 bases, with 13 bases remaining between them. Germline CDR1 and CDR2: LGHNA and YNFKEQ. The CDR3 spans 16 residues. CDR3 DNA: TGTGCCAGCAGCCAAGAGTATCGGGACTCTTACAATGAGCAGTTCTTC. Its protein product is CASSQEYRDSYNEQFF.

The chain joins TRBV7-8 to TRBJ2-7, with a weak D call TRBD1 (5 bases). Germline-derived CDR1 and CDR2 are SGHVS and FQNEAQ. The CDR3 covers 14 residues. V was pared by 2 bases and J by 3 bases, with 11 bases between. CDR3 sequence: CASSLTSGFYEQYF. The CDR3 DNA reads as TGTGCCAGCAGCTTAACGTCAGGGTTCTACGAGCAGTACTTC.